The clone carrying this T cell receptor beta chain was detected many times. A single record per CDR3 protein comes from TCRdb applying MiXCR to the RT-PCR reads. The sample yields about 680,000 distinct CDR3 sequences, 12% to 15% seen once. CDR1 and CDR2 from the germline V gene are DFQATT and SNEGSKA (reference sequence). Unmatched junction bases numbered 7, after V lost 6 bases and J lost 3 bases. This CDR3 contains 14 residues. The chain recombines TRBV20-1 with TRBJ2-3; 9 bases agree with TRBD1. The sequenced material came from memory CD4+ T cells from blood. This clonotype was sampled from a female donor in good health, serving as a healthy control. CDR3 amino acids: CSALGQGVTDTQYF. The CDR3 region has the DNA TGCAGTGCATTGGGACAGGGAGTGACAGATACGCAGTATTTT.